The sequence of this TCR beta chain was determined in a study of blood T cell repertoires in COVID-19. Study context: COVID-19 samples collected from the United States, Italy and Spain covered acute and convalescent phases. The analysed material was cDNA or gDNA that came from T cells, B-cell-depleted T cells, or PBMCs.

Some clones are missing from TCRdb's copy, which holds only in-frame ones; the method was immunoSEQ multiplex PCR. The data contain under 200,000 clones, roughly four fifths of them singletons. Living in under 30 US areas, the participants were between 18 and 89 years of age. The CDR3 totals 15 residues. The germline CDR1 and CDR2 sequences are MNHEY and SVGAGI. J lost 6 bases, V lost 7 bases, and 11 bases had no gene match. This receptor was obtained from a man aged 50 to 60 who had recovered from COVID-19. The J gene is TRBJ2-1, the V gene TRBV6-5, with 8 positions matching TRBD2. The sequenced sample was PBMCs or T cells enriched from blood (not recorded which). The CDR3 is CASTPTGGLVNEQFF. The CDR3 bases are TGTGCCAGCACCCCAACGGGGGGGCTTGTCAATGAGCAGTTCTTC.